One and the same sample provided the 6 T cell receptor beta chains below, sequenced in a study of blood T cell repertoires in COVID-19. Libraries were prepared by immunoSEQ multiplex PCR; TCRdb keeps only in-frame clonotypes and omits some of them. The table lists about 310,000 clones, roughly nine tenths of them singletons. Specimen: PBMCs or T cells enriched from blood (not recorded which). Receptors were obtained from a woman between 25 and 40 years old who had recovered from COVID-19.

The chain combines TRBV18 with TRBJ2-3; D might be TRBD2 (5 bases). CDR3 length: 14 residues. Trimming removed 2 bases at V and 3 bases at J, with 9 bases between. Germline V lookup: CDR1 KGHSH, CDR2 LQKENI. The CDR3 sequence: CASSPTLGTDTQYF. In nucleotides, the CDR3 is TGTGCCAGCTCACCAACACTAGGTACAGATACGCAGTATTTT.

The chain's CDR3 is CASSLLQGAVHEQYF. As DNA, the CDR3 is TGTGCCAGCAGCTTATTGCAGGGGGCAGTTCACGAGCAGTACTTC. V usage is TRBV11-2 and J usage is TRBJ2-7; 8 bases match TRBD1. This CDR3 has 15 residues. V was clipped by 2 bases and J by 5 bases; unmatched bases: 8. Germline loops: CDR1 SGHAT, CDR2 FQNNGV.

Here the CDR3 reads CASSLLGGEQFF. CDR3 in DNA: TGTGCCAGCAGTTTACTAGGAGGGGAGCAGTTCTTC. This chain connects TRBV27 to TRBJ2-1, with D possibly being TRBD2 (6 bases). This CDR3 is built from 12 residues. Germline values: CDR1 MNHEY, CDR2 SMNVEV (reference sequence). V lost 2 bases and J lost 10, with 9 bases in between.

The genes are TRBV21-1 and TRBJ2-7; TRBD2, the D gene given by the table, was not confirmed from the DNA. TRBV21-1 is noted as a pseudogene. The CDR3 extends over 18 amino acids. CDR3 coding DNA: TGTGCCAGCAGCCCCGTTGGGGTGGCGGGAGCCCCTATCGACGAGCAGTACTTC. Encoded protein: CASSPVGVAGAPIDEQYF.

The chain carries TRBV28 and TRBJ2-1, with TRBD2 matching 15 bases. Germline-derived CDR1 and CDR2 are MDHEN and SYDVKM. The CDR3 sequence is 20 residues long. After removal of 2 bases from V and 0 bases from J, the junction contained 8 bases not matched to a gene. The CDR3 loop is CASSLPGLAGGDSSYNEQFF. CDR3 in DNA: TGTGCCAGCAGTTTACCAGGACTAGCGGGAGGGGACAGCTCCTACAATGAGCAGTTCTTC.

The V call is TRBV10-3, the J call TRBJ1-1; TRBD1 matches at 8 bases. The CDR3 sequence is 13 residues long. Per germline, CDR1 ENHRY and CDR2 SYGVKD. V gave up 6 bases and J gave up 3 bases; unmatched junction bases: 3. This CDR3 reads CAISEQGDTEAFF. The CDR3 DNA reads TGTGCCATCAGCGAACAGGGGGACACTGAAGCTTTCTTT.